Following are 32 T cell receptor beta chains from one sample sequenced in a study of technical replicates of blood from several donors. Sequenced by immunoSEQ multiplex PCR; TCRdb stores in-frame clones only, minus some. The sample shows 60,000 to 85,000 clones, 94% of them seen only once. The specimen was T cells isolated from PBMCs. The source of these receptors is a human donor in good health.

This chain connects TRBV7-8 to TRBJ1-2, with TRBD1 matching 10 bases. V lost 3 bases and J lost 5; bases outside the gene matches: 9. The germline V gene encodes CDR1 SGHVS and CDR2 FQNEAQ. The CDR3 consists of 16 residues. CDR3 sequence reads: CASSLSLGDRGYGYTF. As DNA, the CDR3 is TGTGCCAGCAGCTTGAGTCTCGGGGACAGGGGATATGGCTACACCTTC.

This clone was counted between two and nine times. The V and J genes are TRBV11-2 and TRBJ1-4; weak D call: TRBD1 (5 bases). The CDR3 covers 14 residues. With 1 base removed from V and 7 bases from J, the gap between germline ends came to 10 bases. Germline assignment: CDR1 SGHAT and CDR2 FQNNGV. The CDR3 spells CASSLAQGIEKLFF. The CDR3 coding sequence is TGTGCCAGCAGCTTAGCTCAGGGTATTGAAAAACTGTTTTTT.

The rearrangement links TRBV27 to TRBJ2-7; 14 positions match TRBD2. The germline V gene has CDR1 MNHEY and CDR2 SMNVEV (reference sequence). The CDR3 loop spans 18 amino acids. V lost 5 bases, J lost 4 bases, and 13 bases stayed unmatched. CDR3 coding DNA: TGTGCCAGCAGTGCCCTGACTAGCGGGAGGGCTGGGGCATACGAGCAGTACTTC. Its protein is CASSALTSGRAGAYEQYF.

The CDR3 sequence: CASSLGGMNYGYTF. CDR3 coding DNA: TGTGCCAGCAGCTTAGGCGGTATGAACTATGGCTACACCTTC. The rearrangement joins TRBV7-6 to TRBJ1-2, with D hard to call. Between the trimmed V and J ends, which lost 1 base and 2 bases, there was a span of 8 bases. Germline V gene lookup returns CDR1 SGHVS and CDR2 FNYEAQ. The CDR3 runs 14 residues. Supplemented by reference TRBV7-6 and TRBJ1-2, the full variable domain reads GAGVSQSPRYKVTKRGQDVALRCDPISGHVSLYWYRQALGQGPEFLTYFNYEAQQDKSGLPNDRFSAERPEGSISTLTIQRTEQRDSAMYRCASSLGGMNYGYTFGSGTRLTVV.

The chain recombines TRBV25-1 with TRBJ1-5; perhaps TRBD1 as D (6 bases). The germline gives CDR1 MGHDK, CDR2 SYGVNS. This CDR3 has 13 amino acids. Trimming removed 7 bases from V and 7 bases from J, with 14 bases in between. CDR3 residues: CASNGGAGQPQHF. In nucleotides, the CDR3 is TGTGCCAGCAATGGGGGCGCCGGGCAGCCCCAGCATTTT.

The chain has TRBV27 and TRBJ2-7, with 7 bases lining up with TRBD1. With 4 bases clipped from V and 2 bases from J, the junction kept 8 bases outside the gene matches. The CDR3 contains 15 residues. The germline V gene encodes CDR1 MNHEY and CDR2 SMNVEV (reference sequence). The CDR3 nucleotides read TGTGCCAGCAGTTCCGGTACCGGGACAGCCTACGAGCAGTACTTC. Translating it yields CASSSGTGTAYEQYF.

The chain employs TRBV19 and TRBJ2-1; D may be TRBD2 (5 bases). Trimming took off 5 bases at V and 3 bases at J, with 11 bases between the two ends. The germline CDR1 and CDR2 sequences are LNHDA and SQIVND (reference sequence). The CDR3 totals 14 residues. The CDR3 DNA reads as TGTGCCAGTAGTTCGGGATCTCTCTACAATGAGCAGTTCTTC. Translating gives CASSSGSLYNEQFF.

The V call is TRBV6-5, the J call TRBJ2-2; no clear D gene. Between the trimmed V and J ends, which lost 0 bases and 1 base, there was a span of 9 bases. The CDR3 is 16 amino acids. The germline gives CDR1 MNHEY, CDR2 SVGAGI. The CDR3 DNA reads as TGTGCCAGCAGTTACTCGACGACAATGAACACCGGGGAGCTGTTTTTT. It encodes CASSYSTTMNTGELFF.

Written as DNA, the CDR3 is TGTGCCAGCAGCCCTCGATTGACTAGCGGATATAACAATGAGCAGTTCTTC. It specifies CASSPRLTSGYNNEQFF. This sequence joins TRBV7-8 and TRBJ2-1; TRBD2 matches at 9 bases. This CDR3 spans 17 amino acids. Germline-derived CDR1 and CDR2 are SGHVS and FQNEAQ. V lost 5 bases, J lost 5 bases, and 13 bases stayed unmatched.

The chain has TRBV5-1 and TRBJ2-1; D remains ambiguous. Trimming cost V 0 bases and J 1 base, with 5 bases left between them. Germline V lookup: CDR1 SGHRS, CDR2 YFSETQ. The CDR3 runs to 14 residues. This CDR3 reads CASSLVSSYNEQFF. The CDR3 coding sequence is TGCGCCAGCAGCTTGGTTTCGTCCTACAATGAGCAGTTCTTC.

This rearrangement joins TRBV2 to TRBJ2-3, with D possibly matching TRBD1 (5 bases). The CDR3 spans 15 residues. The germline V and J ends were trimmed by 3 bases and 5 bases, with 15 bases remaining between them. Germline loops: CDR1 SNHLY, CDR2 FYNNEI. CDR3 nucleotide sequence: TGTGCCAGCAGTGAGGCGCAGGGAAGTATAGATACGCAGTATTTT. Protein: CASSEAQGSIDTQYF.

V usage is TRBV19 and J usage is TRBJ2-1, with a possible D match to TRBD1 (5 bases). Germline V gene data show CDR1 as LNHDA and CDR2 as SQIVND (reference sequence). There are 12 residues in the CDR3. V dropped 5 bases and J dropped 7 bases, with 9 bases sitting between them. The chain's CDR3 is CASSPQGNEQFF. In nucleotides, the CDR3 is TGTGCCAGTAGTCCCCAGGGTAATGAGCAGTTCTTC.

This clone was counted a single time. The chain couples TRBV25-1 to TRBJ2-7; 9 positions match TRBD1. This CDR3 has 15 amino acids. The germline gives CDR1 MGHDK, CDR2 SYGVNS. V lost 8 bases to trimming and J lost 6 bases; unmatched junction nucleotides: 14. The CDR3 here is CASSQTGTGPGEQYF. CDR3 DNA sequence: TGTGCCAGCTCCCAGACCGGGACAGGGCCAGGCGAGCAGTACTTC.

The rearrangement links TRBV6-5 to TRBJ2-1, with D possibly TRBD1 on 6 matching bases. Germline CDR1 reads MNHEY; CDR2 reads SVGAGI. The CDR3 contains 13 residues. The V and J ends lost 5 bases and 7 bases respectively, with 12 bases between them. CDR3 protein: CASSTTGFNEQFF. CDR3 nucleotides: TGTGCCAGCAGTACCACAGGGTTTAATGAGCAGTTCTTC.

This clone was recorded only once. The DNA for the CDR3 is TGTGCCAGCAGGAACCAGTGGCCAGAGACCCAGTACTTC. Translating it yields CASRNQWPETQYF. The chain recombines TRBV6-5 with TRBJ2-5; the D is unclear. The CDR3 consists of 13 residues. Looked up from germline, CDR1 is MNHEY and CDR2 is SVGAGI. Trimming took off 6 bases at V and 4 bases at J, with 12 bases between the two ends.

This clone is a singleton in its sample. The chain links TRBV7-8 to TRBJ1-2, with unresolved D. The CDR3 contains 13 residues. Per germline, CDR1 SGHVS and CDR2 FQNEAQ. The V end lost 0 bases, the J end lost 5 bases, and 7 bases lay between the germline ends. The CDR3 DNA is TGTGCCAGCAGCTTAGCCCAGTTATATGGCTACACCTTC. This codes for CASSLAQLYGYTF.

This chain links TRBV5-1 with TRBJ2-2; 8 positions agree with TRBD2. CDR3 length: 18 residues. Germline V gene data show CDR1 as SGHRS and CDR2 as YFSETQ. The junction had 12 bases not matched to a gene; V was cut back by 0 bases and J by 5 bases. The CDR3 nucleotides are TGCGCCAGCAGCTTGGTTGTTCCGGGAGGGCCTGAGACCGGGGAGCTGTTTTTT. Translating it yields CASSLVVPGGPETGELFF.

The chain joins TRBV13 to TRBJ2-1; D might be TRBD1 (6 bases). The germline gives CDR1 PRHDT, CDR2 FYEKMQ (reference sequence). This CDR3 spans 13 amino acids. V lost 5 bases to trimming and J lost 10 bases, with 15 bases between them. CDR3 DNA sequence: TGTGCCAGCAGCGCTGACAGGTTTGCAGAGCAGTTCTTC. Protein product: CASSADRFAEQFF. Using reference TRBV13 and TRBJ2-1 for the parts outside the CDR3, the full variable domain is AAGVIQSPRHLIKEKRETATLKCYPIPRHDTVYWYQQGPGQDPQFLISFYEKMQSDKGSIPDRFSAQQFSDYHSELNMSSLELGDSALYFCASSADRFAEQFFGPGTRLTVL.

This chain joins TRBV15 and TRBJ1-1; the D is unclear. Trimming pared 1 base from V and 4 bases from J, leaving 10 bases between. The length of the CDR3 is 14 residues. CDR1 and CDR2 from the germline V gene are LNHNV and YYDKDF (reference sequence). For the CDR3, the DNA is TGTGCCACCAGCAGAGTTAGTGGCGGCACTGAAGCTTTCTTT. Translated: CATSRVSGGTEAFF.

This sequence joins TRBV11-1 and TRBJ2-1; D unresolved. The CDR3 sequence is 14 residues long. Per germline, CDR1 SGHAT and CDR2 FQDESV (reference sequence). V lost 6 bases and J 1 base, leaving 10 bases between the germline ends. This chain's CDR3 is CASRFELSYNEQFF. CDR3 in DNA: TGTGCCAGCAGGTTTGAACTATCCTACAATGAGCAGTTCTTC.

This chain joins TRBV19 and TRBJ1-5; 12 nucleotides align to TRBD1. J gave up 6 bases and V 7 bases, and 4 bases lay outside the gene matches. CDR1 is LNHDA and CDR2 is SQIVND in the germline V gene (reference sequence). The CDR3 length is 14 residues. The CDR3 nucleotides are TGTGCCAGTAAAGGGACAGGGGGCTTTCAGCCCCAGCATTTT. Protein sequence: CASKGTGGFQPQHF.

The chain is built from TRBV27 and TRBJ2-5; D is uncertain. Trimming cost V 4 bases and J 0 bases, with 9 bases left between them. From germline, CDR1 is MNHEY and CDR2 SMNVEV (reference sequence). The CDR3 contains 14 residues. In DNA, the CDR3 is TGTGCCAGCAGTTCTTTGGCAGACCAAGAGACCCAGTACTTC. This codes for CASSSLADQETQYF.

The chain links TRBV5-1 to TRBJ2-5; D remains unclear. This CDR3 is built from 15 residues. The germline V and J ends were trimmed by 0 bases and 5 bases, with 14 bases remaining between them. Germline lookup yields CDR1 SGHRS and CDR2 YFSETQ. This chain's CDR3 is CASSLERPALETQYF. The CDR3 DNA follows: TGCGCCAGCAGCTTGGAGCGCCCAGCGCTCGAGACCCAGTACTTC.

The chain combines TRBV9 with TRBJ1-2; D call uncertain. This CDR3 has 13 amino acids. Per the germline V gene, CDR1 is SGDLS and CDR2 is YYNGEE. Trimming took 2 bases from V and 3 from J, leaving 8 bases between them. The CDR3 DNA is TGTGCCAGCAGCGTGGCTGATGACTATGGCTACACCTTC. Its translation is CASSVADDYGYTF.

The chain uses TRBV10-3 and TRBJ2-7; 9 nucleotides align to TRBD1. The germline V gene has CDR1 ENHRY and CDR2 SYGVKD. The CDR3 covers 14 residues. The J segment lost 4 bases and the V segment lost 0 bases, leaving 1 base of the junction unmatched. The CDR3 nucleotides are TGTGCCATCAGTGAGTCGGACAGGGGTTACGAGCAGTACTTC. Translated: CAISESDRGYEQYF.

This chain joins TRBV7-3 and TRBJ2-4, with a tentative D call TRBD2 (6 bases). The CDR3 extends over 15 amino acids. Trimming cost V 2 bases and J 1 base, with 9 bases left between them. The germline V gene has CDR1 SGHTA and CDR2 FQGTGA. The CDR3 protein is CASSLDRGAKNIQYF. The CDR3 DNA sequence: TGTGCCAGCAGCTTAGACCGGGGGGCCAAAAACATTCAGTACTTC.

The V call is TRBV29-1, the J call TRBJ1-1; 9 bases align to TRBD1. V lost 7 bases, J lost 0 bases, and 6 bases stayed unmatched. Looked up from germline, CDR1 is SQVTM and CDR2 is ANQGSEA. This CDR3 contains 14 residues. The CDR3 DNA is TGCAGCGGTGGACAGGGGTCTGTGAACACTGAAGCTTTCTTT. This encodes CSGGQGSVNTEAFF.

The rearrangement joins TRBV28 to TRBJ1-5; the match to TRBD1 covers 7 bases. J lost 0 bases, V lost 5 bases, and 1 base had no gene match. The length of the CDR3 is 14 residues. The germline V gene has CDR1 MDHEN and CDR2 SYDVKM. The CDR3 DNA is TGTGCCAGCAGTAGGGACAGTAGCAATCAGCCCCAGCATTTT. Amino acid sequence: CASSRDSSNQPQHF.

This chain uses TRBV19 with TRBJ1-4; 8 bases map to TRBD1. Germline lookup yields CDR1 LNHDA and CDR2 SQIVND (reference sequence). V shed 10 bases and J 8 bases; nucleotides not matched to a gene: 6. This CDR3 region has 12 residues. As DNA, the CDR3 is TGTGCCACCAGGTCAGGGGGCGAAAAACTGTTTTTT. It translates to CATRSGGEKLFF.

The chain recombines TRBV7-3 with TRBJ2-5, with 12 bases matching TRBD2. The V segment lost 2 bases and the J segment 5 bases; nucleotides outside the gene matches: 3. The CDR3 runs to 15 residues. Germline V gene sequence: CDR1 SGHTA, CDR2 FQGTGA. CDR3 sequence (DNA): TGTGCCAGCAGCTTATGGGGGACTAGCGGGGAGACCCAGTACTTC. Protein product: CASSLWGTSGETQYF. Full variable domain (rest looked up from reference TRBV7-3 and TRBJ2-5): GAGVSQTPSNKVTEKGKYVELRCDPISGHTALYWYRQSLGQGPEFLIYFQGTGAADDSGLPNDRFFAVRPEGSVSTLKIQRTERGDSAVYLCASSLWGTSGETQYFGPGTRLLVL.

The chain joins TRBV5-6 to TRBJ2-3; 7 positions match TRBD2. Per the germline V gene, CDR1 is SGHDT and CDR2 is YYEEEE. The CDR3 spans 16 residues. J gave up 2 bases and V 0 bases, and 6 bases lay outside the gene matches. CDR3 protein: CASSLAASGDTDTQYF. In DNA form, the CDR3 reads TGTGCCAGCAGCTTGGCGGCTAGCGGAGACACAGATACGCAGTATTTT.

A note on this clone: The junction and the germline gene differ at one end; a read error may be behind it. The rearrangement links TRBV7-7 to TRBJ2-2; D not certain. The CDR3 is made up of 13 amino acids. The germline gives CDR1 SSHAT, CDR2 FNYEAQ (reference sequence). DNA for the CDR3: TGTGCTAGCACCCTTTACTTAACCGGGGAGCTGTTTTTT. This sequence encodes CASTLYLTGELFF.